This T cell receptor (beta chain) was retrieved from a study of cytomegalovirus exposure and HLA in healthy donors. Study-level information: A previous analysis identified 100 million or so unique TCR beta sequences derived from some 170 million T cells.

A multiplex PCR was run with 60 Vbeta primers and 13 Jbeta primers. Generated by immunoSEQ multiplex PCR, the TCRdb table keeps only in-frame clones and is missing some. The sample contains around 120,000 clones, approximately 80% of which appear only once. V was pared by 2 bases and J by 0 bases, with 12 bases between. Germline loops: CDR1 SNHLY, CDR2 FYNNEI. CDR3 length equals 16 residues. Study-wide results and caveats: Previously analyzed data showed that most TCR beta V segments were productive at a frequency of about 90% or about 30%. A later analysis by the authors found several of the most significant clusters apparently linked to common viral pathogens.

A remark on this clone: What it binds is not known.

This receptor was identified in a girl aged 2 to 10 in good health and CMV-seronegative. The specimen sequenced was PBMCs. The V and J genes are TRBV2 and TRBJ2-3; no clear D gene. Written as DNA, the CDR3 is TGTGCCAGCAGTGAAAGTTATGGCTCTAGCACAGATACGCAGTATTTT. Translation: CASSESYGSSTDTQYF.